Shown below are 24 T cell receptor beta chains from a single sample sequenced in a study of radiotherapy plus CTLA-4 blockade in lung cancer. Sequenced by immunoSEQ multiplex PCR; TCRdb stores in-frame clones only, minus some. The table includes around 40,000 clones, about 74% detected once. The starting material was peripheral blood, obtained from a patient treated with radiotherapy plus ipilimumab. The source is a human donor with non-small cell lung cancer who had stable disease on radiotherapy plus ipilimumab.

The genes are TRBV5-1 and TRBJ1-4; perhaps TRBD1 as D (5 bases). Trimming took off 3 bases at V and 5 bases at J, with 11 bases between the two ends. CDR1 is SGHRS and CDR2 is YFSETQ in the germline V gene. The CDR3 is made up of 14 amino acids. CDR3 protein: CASSSMGGNEKLFF. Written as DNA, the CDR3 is TGCGCCAGCAGCTCAATGGGGGGGAATGAAAAACTGTTTTTT.

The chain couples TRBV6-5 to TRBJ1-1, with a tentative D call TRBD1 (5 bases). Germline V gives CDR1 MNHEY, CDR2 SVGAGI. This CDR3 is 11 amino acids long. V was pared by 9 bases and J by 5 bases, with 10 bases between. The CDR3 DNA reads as TGTGCCAGTACAGGCATAACTGAAGCTTTCTTT. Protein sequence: CASTGITEAFF.

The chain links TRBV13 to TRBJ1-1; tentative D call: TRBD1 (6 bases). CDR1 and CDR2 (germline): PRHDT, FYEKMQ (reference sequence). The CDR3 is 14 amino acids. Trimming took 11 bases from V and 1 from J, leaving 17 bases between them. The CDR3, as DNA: TGTGCCTCCGGGCGGGGGCGGCAGAACACTGAAGCTTTCTTT. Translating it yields CASGRGRQNTEAFF.

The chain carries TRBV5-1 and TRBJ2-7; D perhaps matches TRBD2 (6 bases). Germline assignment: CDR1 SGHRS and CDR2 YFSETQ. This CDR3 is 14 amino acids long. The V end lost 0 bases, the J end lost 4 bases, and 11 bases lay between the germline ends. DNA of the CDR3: TGCGCCAGCAGCTTGGCGCCGGGAGCATACGAGCAGTACTTC. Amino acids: CASSLAPGAYEQYF.

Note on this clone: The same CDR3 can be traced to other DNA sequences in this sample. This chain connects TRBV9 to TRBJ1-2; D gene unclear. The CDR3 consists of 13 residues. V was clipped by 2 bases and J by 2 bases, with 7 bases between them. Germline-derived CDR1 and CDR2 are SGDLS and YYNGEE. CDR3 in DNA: TGTGCCAGCAGCGTTACACAGAACTATGGCTACACCTTC. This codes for CASSVTQNYGYTF. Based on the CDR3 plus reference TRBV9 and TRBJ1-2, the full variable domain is DSGVTQTPKHLITATGQRVTLRCSPRSGDLSVYWYQQSLDQGLQFLIQYYNGEERAKGNILERFSAQQFPDLHSELNLSSLELGDSALYFCASSVTQNYGYTFGSGTRLTVV.

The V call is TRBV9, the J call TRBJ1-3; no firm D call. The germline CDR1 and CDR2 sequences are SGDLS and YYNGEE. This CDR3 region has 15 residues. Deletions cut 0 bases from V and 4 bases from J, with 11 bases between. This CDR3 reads CASSVGYIMGNTIYF. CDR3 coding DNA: TGTGCCAGCAGCGTAGGTTACATAATGGGAAACACCATATATTTT.

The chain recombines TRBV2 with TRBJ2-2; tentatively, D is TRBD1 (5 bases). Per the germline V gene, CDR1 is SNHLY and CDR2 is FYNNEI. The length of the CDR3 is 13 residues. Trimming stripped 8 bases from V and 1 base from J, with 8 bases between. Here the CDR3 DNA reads TGTGCCAGCGGGGCAGGGAACACCGGGGAGCTGTTTTTT. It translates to CASGAGNTGELFF.

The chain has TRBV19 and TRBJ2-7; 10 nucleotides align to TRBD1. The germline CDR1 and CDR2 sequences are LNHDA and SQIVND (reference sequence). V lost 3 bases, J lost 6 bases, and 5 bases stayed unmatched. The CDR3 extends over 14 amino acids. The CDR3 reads CASSIEDRGGEQYF. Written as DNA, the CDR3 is TGTGCCAGTAGTATCGAGGACAGGGGGGGCGAGCAGTACTTC.

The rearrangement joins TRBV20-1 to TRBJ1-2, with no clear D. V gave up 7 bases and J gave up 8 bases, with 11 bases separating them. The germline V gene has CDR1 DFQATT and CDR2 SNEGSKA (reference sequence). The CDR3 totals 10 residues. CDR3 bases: TGCAGTGTCCAAGACGGGGGCTACACCTTC. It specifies CSVQDGGYTF.

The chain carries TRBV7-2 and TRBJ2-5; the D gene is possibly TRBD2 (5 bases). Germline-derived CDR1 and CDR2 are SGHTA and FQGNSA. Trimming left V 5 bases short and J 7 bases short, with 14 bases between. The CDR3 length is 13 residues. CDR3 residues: CASSEGLARTQYF. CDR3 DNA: TGTGCCAGCAGCGAGGGATTAGCCCGGACCCAGTACTTC.

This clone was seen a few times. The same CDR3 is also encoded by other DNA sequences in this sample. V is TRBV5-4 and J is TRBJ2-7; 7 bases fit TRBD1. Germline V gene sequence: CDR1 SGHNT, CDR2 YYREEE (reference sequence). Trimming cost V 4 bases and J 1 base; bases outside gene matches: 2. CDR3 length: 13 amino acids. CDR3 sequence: CASSPGQSYEQYF. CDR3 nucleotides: TGTGCCAGCAGCCCGGGACAGTCCTACGAGCAGTACTTC. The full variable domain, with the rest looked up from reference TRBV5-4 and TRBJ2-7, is ETGVTQSPTHLIKTRGQQVTLRCSSQSGHNTVSWYQQALGQGPQFIFQYYREEENGRGNFPPRFSGLQFPNYSSELNVNALELDDSALYLCASSPGQSYEQYFGPGTRLTVT.

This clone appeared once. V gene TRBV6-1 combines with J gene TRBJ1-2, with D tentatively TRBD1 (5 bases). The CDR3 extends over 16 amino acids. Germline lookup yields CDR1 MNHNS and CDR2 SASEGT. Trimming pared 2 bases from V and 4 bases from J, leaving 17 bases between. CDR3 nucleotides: TGTGCCAGCAGTGAATTGACCGGGACTAGCATCTATGGCTACACCTTC. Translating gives CASSELTGTSIYGYTF.

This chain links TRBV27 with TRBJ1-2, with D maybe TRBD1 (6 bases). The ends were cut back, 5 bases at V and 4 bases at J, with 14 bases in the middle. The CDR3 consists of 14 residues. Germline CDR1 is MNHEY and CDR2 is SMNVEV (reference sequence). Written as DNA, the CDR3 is TGTGCCAGCAGTCCGGACCGGGACACCTATGGCTACACCTTC. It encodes CASSPDRDTYGYTF.

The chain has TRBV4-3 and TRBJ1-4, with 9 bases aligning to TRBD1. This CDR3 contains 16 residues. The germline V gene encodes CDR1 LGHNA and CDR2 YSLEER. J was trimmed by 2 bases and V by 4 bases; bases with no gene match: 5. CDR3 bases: TGCGCCAGCAGCCCGGGGACAGGGCGGACTAATGAAAAACTGTTTTTT. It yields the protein CASSPGTGRTNEKLFF.

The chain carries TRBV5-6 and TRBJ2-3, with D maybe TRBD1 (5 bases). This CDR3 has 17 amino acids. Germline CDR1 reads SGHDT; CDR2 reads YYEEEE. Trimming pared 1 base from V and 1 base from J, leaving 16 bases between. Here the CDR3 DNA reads TGTGCCAGCAGCTTGTTTCAGGGTTCGTTTGGCACAGATACGCAGTATTTT. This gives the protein CASSLFQGSFGTDTQYF.

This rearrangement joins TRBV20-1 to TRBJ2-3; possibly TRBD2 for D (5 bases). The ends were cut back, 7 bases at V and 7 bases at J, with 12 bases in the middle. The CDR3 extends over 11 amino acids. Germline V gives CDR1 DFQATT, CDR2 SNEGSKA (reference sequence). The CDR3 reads CSGRSGNTQYF. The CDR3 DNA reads TGCAGTGGCAGATCGGGAAATACGCAGTATTTT.

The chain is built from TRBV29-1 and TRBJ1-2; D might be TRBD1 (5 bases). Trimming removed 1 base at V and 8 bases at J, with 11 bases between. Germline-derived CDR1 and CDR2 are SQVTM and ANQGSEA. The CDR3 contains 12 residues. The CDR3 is CSVEGEGRGYTF. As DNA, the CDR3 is TGCAGCGTTGAAGGGGAGGGGAGGGGCTACACCTTC.

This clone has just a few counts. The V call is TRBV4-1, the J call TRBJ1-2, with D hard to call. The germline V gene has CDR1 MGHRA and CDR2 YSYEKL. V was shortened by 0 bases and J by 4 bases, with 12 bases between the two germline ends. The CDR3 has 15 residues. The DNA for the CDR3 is TGCGCCAGCAGCCAAGAAAACACAGTTGCCTATGGCTACACCTTC. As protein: CASSQENTVAYGYTF.

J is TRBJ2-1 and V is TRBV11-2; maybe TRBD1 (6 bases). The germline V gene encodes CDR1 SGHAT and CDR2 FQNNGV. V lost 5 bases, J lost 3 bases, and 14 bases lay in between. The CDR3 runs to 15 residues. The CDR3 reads CASSRRQASYNEQFF. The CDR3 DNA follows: TGTGCCAGCAGCCGGAGACAGGCTAGCTACAATGAGCAGTTCTTC. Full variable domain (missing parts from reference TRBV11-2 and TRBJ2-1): EAGVAQSPRYKIIEKRQSVAFWCNPISGHATLYWYQQILGQGPKLLIQFQNNGVVDDSQLPKDRFSAERLKGVDSTLKIQPAKLEDSAVYLCASSRRQASYNEQFFGPGTRLTVL.

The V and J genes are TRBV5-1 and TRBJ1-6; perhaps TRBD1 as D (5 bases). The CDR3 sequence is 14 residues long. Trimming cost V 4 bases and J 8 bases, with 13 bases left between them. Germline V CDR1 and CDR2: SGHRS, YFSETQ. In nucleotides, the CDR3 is TGCGCCAGCAGCCAGACACCGACAGATTCACCCCTCCACTTT. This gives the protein CASSQTPTDSPLHF.

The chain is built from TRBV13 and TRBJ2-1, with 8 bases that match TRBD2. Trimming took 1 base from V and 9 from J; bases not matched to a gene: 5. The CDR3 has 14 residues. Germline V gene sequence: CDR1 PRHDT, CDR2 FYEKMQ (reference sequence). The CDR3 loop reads CASSLAGGRSEQFF. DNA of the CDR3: TGTGCCAGCAGCTTAGCGGGGGGGCGAAGTGAGCAGTTCTTC.

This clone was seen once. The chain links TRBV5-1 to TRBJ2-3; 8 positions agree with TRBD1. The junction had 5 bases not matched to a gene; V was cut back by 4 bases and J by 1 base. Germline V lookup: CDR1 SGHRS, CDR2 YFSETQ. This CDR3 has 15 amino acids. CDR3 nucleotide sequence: TGCGCCAGCAGCCCAGGACAGGGCGGCACAGATACGCAGTATTTT. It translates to CASSPGQGGTDTQYF.

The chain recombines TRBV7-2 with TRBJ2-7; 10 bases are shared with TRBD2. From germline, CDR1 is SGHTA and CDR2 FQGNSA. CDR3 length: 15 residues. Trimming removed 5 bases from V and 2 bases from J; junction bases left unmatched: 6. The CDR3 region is CASSPGTSATYEQYF. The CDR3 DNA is TGTGCCAGCAGCCCCGGGACTAGCGCCACCTACGAGCAGTACTTC.

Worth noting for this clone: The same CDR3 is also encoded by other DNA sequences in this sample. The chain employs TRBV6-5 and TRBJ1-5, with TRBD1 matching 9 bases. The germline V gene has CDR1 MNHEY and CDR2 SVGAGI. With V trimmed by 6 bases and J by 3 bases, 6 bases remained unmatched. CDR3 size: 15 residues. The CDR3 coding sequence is TGTGCCAGCAGCCTCGGGACAGGGCTCAATCAGCCCCAGCATTTT. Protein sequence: CASSLGTGLNQPQHF.